This T cell receptor (beta chain) originates from a study of OX40 agonist ivuxolimab in advanced cancers. Study background: Patients were dosed intravenously with ivuxolimab at 0.01 to 10 mg/kg every 2 weeks.

TCRdb's table, derived via immunoSEQ multiplex PCR, lists solely in-frame clones and lacks some. The table records over 20,000 clones, roughly 77% of them present only once. CDR1 and CDR2 from the germline V gene are SQVTM and ANQGSEA. V lost 3 bases and J 2 bases, leaving 14 bases between the germline ends. CDR3 length: 14 residues. This clone was found a few times. The TCR originated in an adult with an advanced solid tumor such as melanoma, head and neck, liver or kidney cancer. This chain uses TRBV29-1 with TRBJ2-7; the D gene is possibly TRBD1 (6 bases). The sample here was CD4+ or CD8+ T cells sorted from blood, taken in a trial of the OX40 agonist ivuxolimab. The CDR3 spells CSVEGAGVPYEQYF. The CDR3 coding sequence is TGCAGCGTTGAGGGCGCAGGGGTACCCTACGAGCAGTACTTC.